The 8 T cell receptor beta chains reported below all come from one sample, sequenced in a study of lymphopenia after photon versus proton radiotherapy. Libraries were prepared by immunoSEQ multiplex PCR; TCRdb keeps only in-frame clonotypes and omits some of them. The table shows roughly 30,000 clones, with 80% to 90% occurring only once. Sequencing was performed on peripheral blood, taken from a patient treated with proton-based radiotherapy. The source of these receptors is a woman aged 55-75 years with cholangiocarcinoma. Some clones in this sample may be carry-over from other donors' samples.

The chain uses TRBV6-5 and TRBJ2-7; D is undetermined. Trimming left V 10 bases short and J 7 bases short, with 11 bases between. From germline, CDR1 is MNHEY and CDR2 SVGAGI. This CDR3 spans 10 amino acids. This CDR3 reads CAIRLGEQYF. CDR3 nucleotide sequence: TGTGCCATCCGACTCGGTGAGCAGTACTTC.

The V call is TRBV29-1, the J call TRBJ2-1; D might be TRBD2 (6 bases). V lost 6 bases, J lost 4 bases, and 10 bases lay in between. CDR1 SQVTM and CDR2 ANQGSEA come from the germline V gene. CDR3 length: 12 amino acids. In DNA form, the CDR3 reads TGCAGCGTATCGGGAGAGTACAATGAGCAGTTCTTC. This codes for CSVSGEYNEQFF.

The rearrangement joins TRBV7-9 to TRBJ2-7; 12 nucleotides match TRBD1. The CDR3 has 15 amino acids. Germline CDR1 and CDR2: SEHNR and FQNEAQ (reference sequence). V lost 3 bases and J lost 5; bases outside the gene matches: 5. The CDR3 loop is CASSLGGQGADEQYF. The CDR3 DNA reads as TGTGCCAGCAGCTTGGGGGGACAGGGGGCCGACGAGCAGTACTTC.

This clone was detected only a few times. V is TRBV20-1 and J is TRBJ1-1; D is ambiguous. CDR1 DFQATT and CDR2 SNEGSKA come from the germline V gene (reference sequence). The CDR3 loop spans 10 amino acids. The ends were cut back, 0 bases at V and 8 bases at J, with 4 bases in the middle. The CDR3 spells CSARDVEAFF. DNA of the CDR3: TGCAGTGCTAGAGACGTAGAAGCTTTCTTT.

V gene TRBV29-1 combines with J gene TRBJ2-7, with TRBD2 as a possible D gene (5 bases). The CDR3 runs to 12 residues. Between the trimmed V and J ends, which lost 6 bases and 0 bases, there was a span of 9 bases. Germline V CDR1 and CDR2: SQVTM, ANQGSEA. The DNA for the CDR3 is TGCAGCGTCTCCCGGGACTCCTACGAGCAGTACTTC. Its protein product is CSVSRDSYEQYF.

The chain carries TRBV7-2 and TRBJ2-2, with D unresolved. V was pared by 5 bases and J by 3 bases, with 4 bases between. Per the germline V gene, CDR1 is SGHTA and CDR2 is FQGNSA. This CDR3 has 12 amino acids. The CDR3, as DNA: TGTGCCAGCAGCCACTACACCGGGGAGCTGTTTTTT. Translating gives CASSHYTGELFF.

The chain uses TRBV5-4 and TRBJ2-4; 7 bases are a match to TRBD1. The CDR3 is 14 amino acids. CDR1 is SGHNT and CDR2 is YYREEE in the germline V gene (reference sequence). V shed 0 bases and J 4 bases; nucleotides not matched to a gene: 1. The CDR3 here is CASSLGGQKNIQYF. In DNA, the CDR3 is TGTGCCAGCAGCTTGGGGGGACAGAAAAACATTCAGTACTTC.

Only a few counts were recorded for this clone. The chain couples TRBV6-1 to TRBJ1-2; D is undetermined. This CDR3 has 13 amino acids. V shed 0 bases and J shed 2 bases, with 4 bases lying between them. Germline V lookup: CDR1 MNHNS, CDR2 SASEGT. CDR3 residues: CASSEAQNYGYTF. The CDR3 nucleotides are TGTGCCAGCAGTGAAGCTCAGAACTATGGCTACACCTTC.